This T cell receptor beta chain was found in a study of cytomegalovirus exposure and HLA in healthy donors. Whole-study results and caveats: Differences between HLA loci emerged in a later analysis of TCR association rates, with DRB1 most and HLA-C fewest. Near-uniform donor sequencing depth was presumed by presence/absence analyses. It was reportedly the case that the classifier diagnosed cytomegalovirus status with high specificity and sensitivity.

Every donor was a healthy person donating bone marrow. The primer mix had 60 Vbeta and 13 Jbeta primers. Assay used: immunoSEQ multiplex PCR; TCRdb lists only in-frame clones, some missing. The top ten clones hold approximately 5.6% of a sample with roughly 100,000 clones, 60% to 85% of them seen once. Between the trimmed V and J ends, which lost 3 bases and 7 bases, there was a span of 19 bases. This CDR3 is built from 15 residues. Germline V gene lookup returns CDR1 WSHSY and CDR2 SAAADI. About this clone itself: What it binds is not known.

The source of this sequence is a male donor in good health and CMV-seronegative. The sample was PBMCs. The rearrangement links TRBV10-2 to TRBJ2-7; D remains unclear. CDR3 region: CASSDSRVLTVEQYF. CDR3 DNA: TGCGCCAGCAGTGATTCTCGGGTTCTGACGGTGGAGCAGTACTTC.